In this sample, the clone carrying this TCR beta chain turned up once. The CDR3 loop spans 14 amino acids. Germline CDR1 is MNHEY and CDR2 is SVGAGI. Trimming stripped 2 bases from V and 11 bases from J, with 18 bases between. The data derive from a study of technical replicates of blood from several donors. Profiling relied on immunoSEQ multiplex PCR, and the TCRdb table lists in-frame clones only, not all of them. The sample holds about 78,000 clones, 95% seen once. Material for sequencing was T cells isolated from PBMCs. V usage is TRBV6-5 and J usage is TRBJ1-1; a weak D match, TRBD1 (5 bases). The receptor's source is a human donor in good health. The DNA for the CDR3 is TGTGCCAGCAGTTACGCCTCGGGGGGGGGAAAGGCTTTCTTT. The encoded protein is CASSYASGGGKAFF.